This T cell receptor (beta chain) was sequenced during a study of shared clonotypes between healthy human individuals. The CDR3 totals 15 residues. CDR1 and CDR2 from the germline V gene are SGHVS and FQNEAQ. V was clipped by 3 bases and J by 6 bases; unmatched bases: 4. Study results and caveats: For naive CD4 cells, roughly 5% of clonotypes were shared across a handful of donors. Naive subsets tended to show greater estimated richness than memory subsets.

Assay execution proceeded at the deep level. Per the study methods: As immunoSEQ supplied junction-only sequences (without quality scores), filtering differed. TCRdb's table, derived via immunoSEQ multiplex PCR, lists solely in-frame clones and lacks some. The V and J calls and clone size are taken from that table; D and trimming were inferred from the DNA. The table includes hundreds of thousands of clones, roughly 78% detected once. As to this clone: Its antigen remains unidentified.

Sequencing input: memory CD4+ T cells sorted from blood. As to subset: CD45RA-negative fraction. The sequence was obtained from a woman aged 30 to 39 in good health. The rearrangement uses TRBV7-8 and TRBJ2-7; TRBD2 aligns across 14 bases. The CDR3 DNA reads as TGTGCCAGCAGCTTTCAGACTAGCGGGAGGGCCGAGCAGTACTTC. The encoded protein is CASSFQTSGRAEQYF.